The 30 T cell receptor beta chains given below trace back to one sample, sequenced in a study of T cell responses to AZD1222 COVID-19 vaccine. Libraries were prepared by immunoSEQ multiplex PCR; TCRdb keeps only in-frame clonotypes and omits some of them. The table includes fewer than 90,000 clones, about nine tenths detected once. The material was peripheral blood, obtained 28 days after the second AZD1222 dose. The receptors shown here come from an adult who received the AZD1222 COVID-19 vaccine.

The rearrangement links TRBV30 to TRBJ1-5, with a weak D call TRBD1 (5 bases). The germline V and J ends were trimmed by 1 base and 6 bases, with 16 bases remaining between them. The CDR3 length is 15 residues. Germline CDR1 reads GTSNPN; CDR2 reads SVGIG (reference sequence). The chain's CDR3 is CAWSAQNRIRQPQHF. DNA for the CDR3: TGTGCCTGGAGTGCTCAGAACAGGATACGTCAGCCCCAGCATTTT. The complete variable domain, with remaining parts taken from reference TRBV30 and TRBJ1-5, reads SQTIHQWPATLVQPVGSPLSLECTVEGTSNPNLYWYRQAAGRGLQLLFYSVGIGQISSEVPQNLSASRPQDRQFILSSKKLLLSDSGFYLCAWSAQNRIRQPQHFGDGTRLSIL.

The V call is TRBV29-1, the J call TRBJ2-7; weak D call: TRBD1 (7 bases). The CDR3 has 14 amino acids. V was pared by 4 bases and J by 0 bases, with 13 bases between. CDR1 and CDR2 from the germline V gene are SQVTM and ANQGSEA. CDR3 residues: CSVVGGQSSYEQYF. CDR3 nucleotide sequence: TGCAGCGTTGTCGGGGGACAGTCCTCCTACGAGCAGTACTTC.

The chain uses TRBV28 and TRBJ1-2; TRBD1 matches 8 bases. V trimming: 2 bases; J trimming: 0 bases; junction bases outside the gene matches: 5. Germline CDR1 MDHEN, CDR2 SYDVKM. The CDR3 contains 16 residues. CDR3: CASSLPGTGANYGYTF. In DNA form, the CDR3 reads TGTGCCAGCAGTTTACCCGGGACAGGAGCTAACTATGGCTACACCTTC.

V gene TRBV3-1 (or the pseudogene TRBV3-2) combines with J gene TRBJ2-6; no clear D gene. V was clipped by 3 bases and J by 0 bases, with 18 bases between them. Germline loops: CDR1 LGHDT, CDR2 YNNKEL (reference sequence). The CDR3 totals 19 residues. The CDR3 protein is CASSHSNSLSSSGANVLTF. CDR3 in DNA: TGTGCCAGCAGCCACTCAAACAGCTTGAGTAGCTCTGGGGCCAACGTCCTGACTTTC.

This chain uses TRBV11-3 with TRBJ2-6, with a possible D match to TRBD2 (5 bases). The CDR3 length is 16 residues. CDR1 and CDR2 (germline): SGHNT, YENEEA. With 5 bases removed from V and 0 bases from J, the gap between germline ends came to 11 bases. The CDR3 bases are TGTGCCAGCAGCCCGAGGACTGGCTCTGGGGCCAACGTCCTGACTTTC. Protein: CASSPRTGSGANVLTF.

The chain links TRBV5-1 to TRBJ1-2, with TRBD1 identical over 12 bases. V was pared by 5 bases and J by 0 bases, with 8 bases of the junction left unmatched. The germline gives CDR1 SGHRS, CDR2 YFSETQ. CDR3 size: 17 residues. The CDR3 sequence: CASSPGTGGLPNYGYTF. CDR3 nucleotides: TGCGCCAGCAGTCCCGGGACAGGGGGCTTACCTAACTATGGCTACACCTTC.

The V call is TRBV4-2, the J call TRBJ1-3; D gene ambiguous. The ends were cut back, 4 bases at V and 0 bases at J, with 10 bases in the middle. Germline V gene lookup returns CDR1 LGHNA and CDR2 YNFKEQ. The CDR3 consists of 15 residues. CDR3 nucleotides: TGTGCCAGCAGCCCCCGGGAAATCTCTGGAAACACCATATATTTT. Translating gives CASSPREISGNTIYF.

The V gene is TRBV6-5, the J gene TRBJ2-2, with D unclear. The germline gives CDR1 MNHEY, CDR2 SVGAGI. There are 15 residues in the CDR3. V was shortened by 0 bases and J by 3 bases, with 8 bases between the two germline ends. CDR3 sequence reads: CASSYSGWDTGELFF. The CDR3, as DNA: TGTGCCAGCAGTTACTCGGGGTGGGACACCGGGGAGCTGTTTTTT.

The chain combines TRBV2 with TRBJ2-5, with D maybe TRBD2 (5 bases). Trimming removed 6 bases at V and 2 bases at J, with 10 bases between. CDR3 length: 13 residues. Germline V CDR1 and CDR2: SNHLY, FYNNEI. CDR3: CASSKRRQETQYF. CDR3 DNA: TGTGCCAGCAGCAAACGGAGGCAAGAGACCCAGTACTTC.

The chain has TRBV27 and TRBJ1-2; D possibly corresponds to TRBD1 (6 bases). Germline CDR1 reads MNHEY; CDR2 reads SMNVEV (reference sequence). CDR3 size: 13 residues. The V end was cut by 3 bases, the J end by 2 bases, with 7 bases between. The CDR3 here is CASSFTGNYGYTF. The DNA of the CDR3 is TGTGCCAGCAGTTTCACAGGGAACTATGGCTACACCTTC.

CDR3 sequence: CASSPPFSWRDPVTGELFF. The CDR3 nucleotides read TGTGCCAGCAGCCCACCGTTCTCGTGGCGGGATCCGGTCACCGGGGAGCTGTTTTTT. The rearrangement uses TRBV11-2 and TRBJ2-2, with D tentatively TRBD2 (6 bases). CDR3 length: 19 residues. The ends were cut back, 5 bases at V and 4 bases at J, with 26 bases in the middle. CDR1 is SGHAT, CDR2 FQNNGV, per germline.

The gene calls are TRBV5-3 and TRBJ1-5; TRBD1 agrees at 9 bases. TRBV5-3 is marked as an open reading frame, function uncertain. After removal of 2 bases from V and 1 base from J, the junction contained 13 bases not matched to a gene. The CDR3 is 19 amino acids. The CDR3 DNA sequence: TGTGCCAGAAGCTTTCAGGAGACAGGGGGTTTGTGGAGCAATCAGCCCCAGCATTTT. Translating it yields CARSFQETGGLWSNQPQHF.

The V and J genes are TRBV7-9 and TRBJ1-4; D perhaps matches TRBD1 (5 bases). Germline CDR1 and CDR2: SEHNR and FQNEAQ (reference sequence). The V and J ends lost 1 base and 7 bases respectively, with 13 bases between them. CDR3 size: 15 residues. Here the CDR3 reads CASSLVGGSSEKLFF. The CDR3 DNA follows: TGTGCCAGCAGCTTAGTGGGGGGTTCGAGTGAAAAACTGTTTTTT.

The chain has TRBV28 and TRBJ2-7; possibly TRBD2 for D (5 bases). Germline V gene sequence: CDR1 MDHEN, CDR2 SYDVKM. V was trimmed by 7 bases and J by 0 bases, leaving 19 bases between them. The CDR3 has 16 amino acids. CDR3 in amino acids: CASNPTHRGSSYEQYF. CDR3 DNA sequence: TGTGCCAGCAACCCGACACACCGGGGAAGCTCCTACGAGCAGTACTTC.

On this clone: One end of the junction is discordant with germline, which a read error may explain. The chain joins TRBV9 to TRBJ1-2, with TRBD1 matching over 9 bases. The length of the CDR3 is 14 residues. CDR1 SGDLS and CDR2 YYNGEE come from the germline V gene. The CDR3: CASSVEGTGFYPIF. The CDR3 nucleotides read TGTGCCAGCAGCGTAGAAGGGACAGGGTTCTACCCAATCTTC.

CDR3 DNA sequence: TGCGCCAGCAGCTTGGGAATGGGGGGCGCTTACAGAGATACGCAGTATTTT. Translation: CASSLGMGGAYRDTQYF. The V and J genes are TRBV5-1 and TRBJ2-3, with D perhaps being TRBD1 or TRBD2 (6 bases each). Looked up from germline, CDR1 is SGHRS and CDR2 is YFSETQ. The V gene lost 0 bases and the J gene lost 5 bases, with 19 bases spanning the gap. The CDR3 has 17 amino acids.

The chain joins TRBV27 to TRBJ1-2; D remains unclear. The CDR3 covers 14 residues. Per germline, CDR1 MNHEY and CDR2 SMNVEV (reference sequence). Trimming took 2 bases from V and 4 from J, leaving 11 bases between them. DNA for the CDR3: TGTGCCAGCAGTTTAAAACTTTCACCCTATGGCTACACCTTC. Translating gives CASSLKLSPYGYTF.

The chain couples TRBV24-1 to TRBJ1-2; TRBD1 matches 7 bases. CDR1 KGHDR and CDR2 SFDVKD come from the germline V gene. The CDR3 contains 12 residues. The J segment lost 5 bases and the V segment lost 9 bases, leaving 5 bases of the junction unmatched. The CDR3 region is CATSRDSYGYTF. In DNA, the CDR3 is TGTGCCACCTCACGGGACAGTTATGGCTACACCTTC.

V usage is TRBV15 and J usage is TRBJ1-5; no reliable D call. Looked up from germline, CDR1 is LNHNV and CDR2 is YYDKDF (reference sequence). This CDR3 comprises 15 residues. Trimming stripped 1 base from V and 6 bases from J, with 13 bases between. The CDR3 nucleotides read TGTGCCACCAGCAGAGCTGGTCCGGGTGGTCAGCCCCAGCATTTT. Encoded protein: CATSRAGPGGQPQHF. The full variable domain, with the rest looked up from reference TRBV15 and TRBJ1-5, is DAMVIQNPRYQVTQFGKPVTLSCSQTLNHNVMYWYQQKSSQAPKLLFHYYDKDFNNEADTPDNFQSRRPNTSFCFLDIRSPGLGDTAMYLCATSRAGPGGQPQHFGDGTRLSIL.

The chain employs TRBV18 and TRBJ1-5, with TRBD1 identical over 9 bases. The CDR3 is 19 residues long. The V gene end was trimmed by 4 bases and the J gene end by 2 bases; junction bases not matched to a gene: 15. CDR1 is KGHSH, CDR2 LQKENI, per germline. CDR3 residues: CASSLIAGQGRFGNQPQHF. The CDR3 region has the DNA TGTGCCAGCTCACTAATAGCGGGACAGGGAAGGTTCGGCAATCAGCCCCAGCATTTT.

The chain joins TRBV4-1 to TRBJ2-7, with 12 positions matching TRBD2. Germline CDR1 MGHRA, CDR2 YSYEKL. The CDR3 has 16 amino acids. Trimming at V came to 3 bases and at J to 2 bases, leaving 5 bases not matched to a gene. The CDR3 DNA is TGCGCCAGCAGCCAGAGACTAGCGGGAGACCCCTACGAGCAGTACTTC. Protein product: CASSQRLAGDPYEQYF.

The CDR3 is CAIRESAGGKEQYF. The CDR3 DNA sequence: TGTGCCATCAGAGAGAGTGCGGGGGGTAAGGAGCAGTACTTC. The rearrangement joins TRBV10-3 to TRBJ2-7, with 8 positions matching TRBD2. Germline CDR1 is ENHRY and CDR2 is SYGVKD. This CDR3 comprises 14 residues. Losses at the gene ends were 6 bases for V and 7 bases for J; bases not matched to a gene: 11.

The rearrangement uses TRBV19 and TRBJ1-4; D gene uncertain. Trimming shortened V by 4 bases and J by 2 bases, and 11 bases separated the two germline ends. CDR1 is LNHDA and CDR2 is SQIVND in the germline V gene (reference sequence). This CDR3 comprises 15 residues. The CDR3 DNA reads as TGTGCCAGTAGTAAGAGGGTTGCGACTAATGAAAAACTGTTTTTT. This sequence encodes CASSKRVATNEKLFF.

The V and J genes are TRBV3-1 (or the pseudogene TRBV3-2) and TRBJ1-2; a weak D match, TRBD1 (5 bases). V dropped 5 bases and J dropped 7 bases, with 14 bases sitting between them. Germline V gene sequence: CDR1 LGHDT, CDR2 YNNKEL (reference sequence). This CDR3 region has 13 residues. The CDR3 DNA follows: TGTGCCAGCAGCTTCAGAAGGGGCTCTGGCTACACCTTC. Amino acids: CASSFRRGSGYTF.

The rearrangement joins TRBV24-1 to TRBJ2-5, with a tentative D call TRBD2 (5 bases). CDR1 is KGHDR, CDR2 SFDVKD, per germline. The CDR3 sequence is 14 residues long. V gave up 5 bases and J gave up 7 bases, with 16 bases separating them. CDR3 DNA: TGTGCCACCAGTGGGGCTAGCACCTCGGGGACCCAGTACTTC. Translated, it gives CATSGASTSGTQYF.

The chain joins TRBV11-3 to TRBJ2-7; D gene ambiguous. This CDR3 spans 14 amino acids. Trimming took off 3 bases at V and 0 bases at J, with 9 bases between the two ends. Germline V gives CDR1 SGHNT, CDR2 YENEEA. The CDR3 DNA is TGTGCCAGCAGCTTTTCCGCGGCCTCCTACGAGCAGTACTTC. Translation: CASSFSAASYEQYF. Full variable domain (rest looked up from reference TRBV11-3 and TRBJ2-7): EAGVVQSPRYKIIEKKQPVAFWCNPISGHNTLYWYLQNLGQGPELLIRYENEEAVDDSQLPKDRFSAERLKGVDSTLKIQPAELGDSAVYLCASSFSAASYEQYFGPGTRLTVT.

The CDR3 DNA reads TGTGCCACCGACAGGGCAGGGGACTATGGCTACACCTTC. It codes for CATDRAGDYGYTF. The chain employs TRBV6-6 and TRBJ1-2; TRBD1 aligns across 7 bases. Germline CDR1 is MNHNY and CDR2 is SVGAGI (reference sequence). This CDR3 is 13 amino acids long. Trimming cost V 10 bases and J 3 bases; bases outside gene matches: 8.

This chain connects TRBV24-1 to TRBJ2-7, with D perhaps given as TRBD1 or TRBD2 (6 bases each). Trimming pared 6 bases from V and 6 bases from J, leaving 20 bases between. Germline V gene data show CDR1 as KGHDR and CDR2 as SFDVKD. The CDR3 contains 15 residues. This chain's CDR3 is CATSRGPAMGSEQYF. The CDR3 DNA sequence: TGTGCCACCAGTCGGGGGCCGGCGATGGGAAGCGAGCAGTACTTC.

The DNA for the CDR3 is TGTGCCAGCAGTTATAGACAGGGCAATCAGCCCCAGCATTTT. Its translation is CASSYRQGNQPQHF. The chain joins TRBV5-6 to TRBJ1-5, with D maybe TRBD1 (6 bases). Trimming took off 5 bases at V and 2 bases at J, with 11 bases between the two ends. Germline values: CDR1 SGHDT, CDR2 YYEEEE. This CDR3 is built from 14 residues.

This chain joins TRBV11-3 and TRBJ2-7, with TRBD2 matching over 8 bases. This CDR3 has 19 amino acids. Germline CDR1 is SGHNT and CDR2 is YENEEA. Losses at the gene ends were 1 base for V and 4 bases for J; bases not matched to a gene: 18. The CDR3 DNA reads as TGTGCCAGCAGCTTAGTAGGGGGGACTAGGGGTTCCCTATTTTACGAGCAGTACTTC. Encoded protein: CASSLVGGTRGSLFYEQYF.